This TCR beta chain appears in the sequencing data of a study of monozygotic twins with inflammatory bowel disease. General study points: Healthy co-twins had higher TCRbeta inverse Simpson diversity than their IBD twins.

With respect to this clonotype: Its target is unknown.

TCRdb reprocessed the 5' RACE reads; each CDR3 protein has one entry and no DNA is given. This listing includes roughly 330,000 distinct CDR3 sequences. Germline loops: CDR1 KGHSH, CDR2 LQKENI. The CDR3 runs to 12 residues. The chain couples TRBV18 to TRBJ2-3. Sample: blood. The TCR sequence derives from a human donor with ulcerative colitis or Crohn's disease, or a healthy co-twin of an affected twin (not recorded which). The CDR3: CASSRSTDTQYF.